The 22 T cell receptor beta chains below were found in one sample sequenced in a study of cytomegalovirus exposure and HLA in healthy donors. Using immunoSEQ multiplex PCR, the repertoire was profiled, and TCRdb retains in-frame clones only, with some absent. The sample has 65,000 to 70,000 clones; roughly nine tenths are singletons. The sequenced material came from PBMCs. Receptor source: a man aged 18 to 30 in good health and CMV-seronegative.

This sequence joins TRBV7-8 and TRBJ1-1; a possible D gene is TRBD1 (6 bases). Germline V gene lookup returns CDR1 SGHVS and CDR2 FQNEAQ. The germline V and J ends were trimmed by 5 bases and 2 bases, with 9 bases remaining between them. The CDR3 consists of 13 residues. Written as DNA, the CDR3 is TGTGCCAGCAGCCAGGACAGTAACACTGAAGCTTTCTTT. Amino acids: CASSQDSNTEAFF.

V usage is TRBV21-1 and J usage is TRBJ2-4; TRBD2 is the table's D call, not checked against the DNA. TRBV21-1 is recorded as a pseudogene. The CDR3 covers 16 residues. The CDR3 loop reads CASSKADREAKNIQYF. As DNA, the CDR3 is TGTGCCAGCAGCAAAGCGGACCGGGAGGCCAAAAACATTCAGTACTTC.

CDR3 amino acids: CAWSVSGRLDTQYF. The CDR3 bases are TGTGCCTGGAGTGTTAGCGGGAGACTTGATACGCAGTATTTT. The J gene is TRBJ2-3, the V gene TRBV30; 9 positions match TRBD2. The CDR3 runs to 14 residues. Trimming at V came to 0 bases and at J to 6 bases, leaving 4 bases not matched to a gene. CDR1 is GTSNPN and CDR2 is SVGIG in the germline V gene (reference sequence).

The rearrangement uses TRBV29-1 and TRBJ2-1, with 16 bases lining up with TRBD2. This CDR3 spans 17 amino acids. The V segment lost 3 bases and the J segment 4 bases; nucleotides outside the gene matches: 6. CDR1 and CDR2 (germline): SQVTM, ANQGSEA. The CDR3 spells CSVEGLAGGPVYNEQFF. CDR3 DNA: TGCAGCGTTGAGGGACTAGCGGGAGGGCCCGTTTACAATGAGCAGTTCTTC.

The rearrangement uses TRBV5-6 and TRBJ2-7, with D possibly matching TRBD2 (6 bases). CDR3 length: 15 residues. V lost 0 bases and J lost 0, with 10 bases in between. Per germline, CDR1 SGHDT and CDR2 YYEEEE. As DNA, the CDR3 is TGTGCCAGCAGCTTGGGCGCGGGAACCTCCTACGAGCAGTACTTC. It translates to CASSLGAGTSYEQYF.

The chain employs TRBV5-1 and TRBJ2-4; 11 bases fit TRBD2. V lost 4 bases and J lost 6; bases outside the gene matches: 3. Germline V gene data show CDR1 as SGHRS and CDR2 as YFSETQ. The CDR3 is made up of 14 amino acids. CDR3 nucleotide sequence: TGCGCCAGCAGCGTGACTAGCGGGGTAAACATTCAGTACTTC. This translates into CASSVTSGVNIQYF.

The chain couples TRBV6-6 to TRBJ1-3; D call uncertain. Per germline, CDR1 MNHNY and CDR2 SVGAGI (reference sequence). The CDR3 runs 15 residues. V lost 0 bases to trimming and J lost 0 bases, with 6 bases between them. The CDR3 DNA follows: TGTGCCAGCAGTTACTCCGCAGTCTCTGGAAACACCATATATTTT. Its protein product is CASSYSAVSGNTIYF.

The chain carries TRBV11-3 and TRBJ2-1; 9 bases line up with TRBD2. CDR1 and CDR2 from the germline V gene are SGHNT and YENEEA. V gave up 1 base and J gave up 8 bases; unmatched junction bases: 6. The CDR3 sequence is 15 residues long. The CDR3 DNA is TGTGCCAGCAGCTTAGCGTTAGCGGGAGATGATGAGCAGTTCTTC. Protein sequence: CASSLALAGDDEQFF.

The chain couples TRBV28 to TRBJ1-2; tentatively, D is TRBD1 (5 bases). The length of the CDR3 is 17 residues. CDR1 is MDHEN and CDR2 is SYDVKM in the germline V gene. The germline V and J ends were trimmed by 7 bases and 0 bases, with 21 bases remaining between them. Here the CDR3 reads CASISQGGRAANYGYTF. The CDR3 coding sequence is TGTGCCAGCATATCCCAGGGAGGCAGGGCGGCTAACTATGGCTACACCTTC.

The chain links TRBV10-3 to TRBJ2-7; TRBD1 aligns across 9 bases. Germline CDR1 ENHRY, CDR2 SYGVKD. The junction had 4 bases not matched to a gene; V was cut back by 6 bases and J by 1 base. This CDR3 spans 14 amino acids. Written as DNA, the CDR3 is TGTGCCATCAGCCCCGGGACAGGGTCCTACGAGCAGTACTTC. This translates into CAISPGTGSYEQYF.

J is TRBJ2-3 and V is TRBV5-6, with TRBD1 as a possible D gene (6 bases). Germline CDR1 SGHDT, CDR2 YYEEEE. CDR3 length equals 14 residues. The V end lost 4 bases, the J end lost 2 bases, and 11 bases lay between the germline ends. CDR3 sequence reads: CASSTDSLTDTQYF. CDR3 DNA sequence: TGTGCCAGCAGCACGGACAGCCTCACAGATACGCAGTATTTT.

The chain combines TRBV29-1 with TRBJ1-2; perhaps TRBD1 as D (5 bases). Germline lookup yields CDR1 SQVTM and CDR2 ANQGSEA. V was trimmed by 0 bases and J by 6 bases, leaving 14 bases between them. The length of the CDR3 is 14 residues. Here the CDR3 DNA reads TGCAGCGTTGAAGATCTTAACAGGTTCAATGGCTACACCTTC. The encoded protein is CSVEDLNRFNGYTF.

The count of this clone is one. The gene calls are TRBV5-5 and TRBJ1-1; 10 positions match TRBD1. This CDR3 comprises 15 residues. Trimming took 4 bases from V and 8 from J; bases not matched to a gene: 11. The germline CDR1 and CDR2 sequences are SGHKS and YYEKEE (reference sequence). The CDR3 DNA follows: TGTGCCAGCAGCCCGTCCCGGGACAGGGGTTCGGAAGCTTTCTTT. Translating gives CASSPSRDRGSEAFF.

This chain links TRBV29-1 with TRBJ2-7; TRBD2 aligns across 7 bases. The CDR3 sequence is 13 residues long. The ends lost 3 bases at V and 3 bases at J; junction bases unmatched: 5. Germline loops: CDR1 SQVTM, CDR2 ANQGSEA. DNA for the CDR3: TGCAGCGTTGACGGGGGAGGGGACTACGAGCAGTACTTC. This gives the protein CSVDGGGDYEQYF.

V usage is TRBV7-3 and J usage is TRBJ2-1; 10 nucleotides align to TRBD2. The CDR3 totals 14 residues. Germline V gives CDR1 SGHTA, CDR2 FQGTGA. The V and J ends lost 3 bases and 7 bases, in that order; junction bases with no gene match: 3. CDR3 residues: CASSLLAGVNEQFF. CDR3 coding DNA: TGTGCCAGCAGCTTGCTAGCGGGAGTTAATGAGCAGTTCTTC.

The chain combines TRBV18 with TRBJ2-5; tentatively, D is TRBD1 (6 bases). V gave up 6 bases and J gave up 1 base, with 12 bases separating them. Germline CDR1 and CDR2: KGHSH and LQKENI. The CDR3 covers 14 residues. The CDR3 reads CASSQRTAQETQYF. CDR3 bases: TGTGCCAGCTCTCAACGGACAGCCCAAGAGACCCAGTACTTC.

The rearrangement joins TRBV5-1 to TRBJ1-4; 8 bases line up with TRBD1. The CDR3 has 20 amino acids. Germline loops: CDR1 SGHRS, CDR2 YFSETQ. The ends lost 4 bases at V and 10 bases at J; junction bases unmatched: 27. The CDR3 loop reads CASSNTVRTGPGYLPRKLFF. The CDR3 DNA sequence: TGCGCCAGCAGCAATACAGTTCGGACAGGGCCGGGGTACCTCCCTCGAAAACTGTTTTTT.

The chain couples TRBV2 to TRBJ1-1, with D possibly being TRBD1 (6 bases). Trimming pared 4 bases from V and 1 base from J, leaving 13 bases between. The germline gives CDR1 SNHLY, CDR2 FYNNEI. There are 15 residues in the CDR3. The chain's CDR3 is CASSGGPGWNTEAFF. The CDR3 nucleotides read TGTGCCAGCAGTGGGGGGCCAGGGTGGAACACTGAAGCTTTCTTT.

This clone was seen once. The chain has TRBV6-5 and TRBJ2-7; D may be TRBD1 (5 bases). With 0 bases removed from V and 3 bases from J, the gap between germline ends came to 12 bases. This CDR3 contains 15 residues. Germline assignment: CDR1 MNHEY and CDR2 SVGAGI. CDR3 region: CASSYSFARVYEQYF. The CDR3 DNA is TGTGCCAGCAGTTACTCTTTCGCCAGGGTCTACGAGCAGTACTTC.

The chain carries TRBV7-9 and TRBJ2-7; 9 bases align to TRBD2. The CDR3 loop spans 16 amino acids. V shed 5 bases and J 6 bases; nucleotides not matched to a gene: 14. Germline lookup yields CDR1 SEHNR and CDR2 FQNEAQ (reference sequence). The CDR3 nucleotides are TGTGCCAGCAGCATTCAACTAGCGGGCTCTGGCCCCGAGCAGTACTTC. It codes for CASSIQLAGSGPEQYF.

This clone was counted a single time. J is TRBJ1-1 and V is TRBV7-9; 9 bases are a match to TRBD1. V lost 3 bases to trimming and J lost 7 bases; unmatched junction nucleotides: 6. The CDR3 is 14 amino acids. Germline V gives CDR1 SEHNR, CDR2 FQNEAQ (reference sequence). CDR3: CASSFRQGGNEAFF. CDR3 DNA: TGTGCCAGCAGCTTCCGACAGGGGGGAAATGAAGCTTTCTTT.

The CDR3 DNA follows: TGTGCCAGCAGCTTAGCGAGGGACAGAGAGCAGTTCTTC. As protein: CASSLARDREQFF. The genes are TRBV7-6 and TRBJ2-1; TRBD1 matches 7 bases. The V and J ends lost 0 bases and 10 bases, in that order; junction bases with no gene match: 3. CDR3 size: 13 residues. The germline V gene has CDR1 SGHVS and CDR2 FNYEAQ.